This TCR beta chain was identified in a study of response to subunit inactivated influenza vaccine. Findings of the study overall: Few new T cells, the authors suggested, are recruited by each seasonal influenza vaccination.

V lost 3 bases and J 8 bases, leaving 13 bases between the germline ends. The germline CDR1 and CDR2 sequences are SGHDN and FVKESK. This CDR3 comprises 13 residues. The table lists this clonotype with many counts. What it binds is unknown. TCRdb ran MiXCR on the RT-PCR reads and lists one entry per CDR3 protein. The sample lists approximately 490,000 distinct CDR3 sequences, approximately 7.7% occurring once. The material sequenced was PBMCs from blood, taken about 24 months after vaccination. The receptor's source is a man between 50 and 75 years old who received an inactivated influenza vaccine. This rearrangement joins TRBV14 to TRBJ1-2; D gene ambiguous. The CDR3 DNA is TGTGCCAGCAGCCAGGGGTCCTCCCAAGGCTACACCTTC. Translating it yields CASSQGSSQGYTF.